The rows below give T cell receptor beta chains drawn from one sample of a study of blood T cell repertoires in COVID-19. Repertoires were generated with immunoSEQ multiplex PCR, while TCRdb's copy carries only in-frame clones and drops some. Counted here are under 45,000 clones, roughly 81% occurring once; the ten biggest clones make up around 30%. Sequencing input: peripheral blood. The origin of the receptors is a woman in her sixties or seventies with acute or convalescent COVID-19. The CDR3 runs from the conserved cysteine through the conserved F or W. A D gene is named only where the DNA matches it firmly. Size values are once, few and many counts, or a class for expanded clones, and some rows have none.

TRBV10-3,TRBJ1-5,NA,NA,CAISWEQGQPQHF,TGTGCCATCAGCTGGGAACAGGGTCAGCCCCAGCATTTT
TRBV11-2,TRBJ1-1,TRBD1,NA,CASSRDRDTEAFF,TGTGCCAGCAGTCGTGACAGGGACACTGAAGCTTTCTTT
TRBV10-3,TRBJ1-6,NA,NA,CAISGGNSPLHF,TGTGCCATCAGTGGCGGGAATTCACCCCTCCACTTT
TRBV5-1,TRBJ1-1,TRBD1,NA,CASSLEGQGLNTEAFF,TGCGCCAGCAGCTTGGAGGGACAGGGGCTGAACACTGAAGCTTTCTTT
TRBV11-3,TRBJ1-1,NA,NA,CASSLGQGLGTEAFF,TGTGCCAGCAGCTTAGGCCAGGGTTTGGGCACTGAAGCTTTCTTT
TRBV6-5,TRBJ1-2,NA,NA,CASRNRGRGYTF,TGTGCCAGCAGGAATCGGGGTCGGGGCTACACCTTC
TRBV10-3,TRBJ2-3,NA,few,CAIQDRSTDTQYF,TGTGCCATCCAGGACAGAAGCACAGATACGCAGTATTTT
TRBV6-2/TRBV6-3,TRBJ2-3,TRBD2,NA,CASSYWISTSGDTDTQYF,TGTGCCAGCAGTTACTGGATATCGACTAGCGGGGACACAGATACGCAGTATTTT
TRBV18,TRBJ2-3,TRBD1,once,CASSSIIDRGRRDTQYF,TGTGCCAGCTCATCCATTATCGACAGGGGGCGAAGAGATACGCAGTATTTT
TRBV6-2/TRBV6-3,TRBJ2-3,NA,NA,CASSYQTDTQYF,TGTGCCAGCAGTTACCAAACAGATACGCAGTATTTT
TRBV5-1,TRBJ1-6,NA,NA,CASSLASASSYNSPLHF,TGCGCCAGCAGCTTGGCATCAGCTAGCTCCTATAATTCACCCCTCCACTTT
TRBV28,TRBJ1-3,NA,few,CASSFSGSGGNTIYF,TGTGCCAGCAGTTTCTCCGGGTCGGGGGGAAACACCATATATTTT
TRBV9,TRBJ2-2,TRBD1,NA,CASSEDRGPNGELFF,TGTGCCAGCAGCGAGGACAGGGGGCCTAACGGGGAGCTGTTTTTT
TRBV5-5,TRBJ1-2,NA,few,CASSLVAGEVPYGYTF,TGTGCCAGCAGCTTGGTAGCGGGGGAGGTCCCTTATGGCTACACCTTC
TRBV19,TRBJ1-1,NA,NA,CASSIRGGNTEAFF,TGTGCCAGTAGTATCCGGGGTGGAAACACTGAAGCTTTCTTT
TRBV4-2,TRBJ2-1,TRBD1,NA,CASSPRDRSNNEQFF,TGTGCCAGCAGCCCTAGGGACAGAAGCAACAATGAGCAGTTCTTC
TRBV7-6,TRBJ2-5,NA,NA,CASSSRTETQETQYF,TGTGCCAGCAGCTCCCGGACAGAGACCCAAGAGACCCAGTACTTC
TRBV11-2,TRBJ2-4,NA,few,CASSQVTGNIQYF,TGTGCCAGCAGCCAAGTCACGGGAAACATTCAGTACTTC
TRBV7-9,TRBJ2-4,NA,NA,CASSPPLDF,TGTGCCAGCAGCCCACCACTGGACTTC
TRBV4-3,TRBJ2-2,NA,NA,CASSQVSRGSGELFF,TGCGCCAGCAGCCAAGTTTCCCGGGGGTCTGGGGAGCTGTTTTTT
TRBV11-2,TRBJ1-1,TRBD1,NA,CASRTGGESAEAFF,TGTGCCAGCAGGACAGGGGGCGAATCAGCTGAAGCTTTCTTT
TRBV7-3,TRBJ2-2,TRBD1,NA,CASSRRGQPHTGELFF,TGTGCCAGCAGTCGAAGGGGACAGCCACACACCGGGGAGCTGTTTTTT
TRBV10-3,TRBJ1-1,TRBD1,NA,CAISEYRTGKGNTEAFF,TGTGCCATCAGTGAGTATAGGACAGGGAAGGGGAACACTGAAGCTTTCTTT
TRBV19,TRBJ2-3,NA,NA,CASSIGRMRDTQYF,TGTGCCAGTAGTATTGGTAGGATGAGGGATACGCAGTATTTT
TRBV30,TRBJ2-1,TRBD1,NA,CAWAGQGSYNEQFF,TGTGCCTGGGCGGGACAGGGATCCTACAATGAGCAGTTCTTC
TRBV12-3/TRBV12-4,TRBJ1-1,NA,NA,CASSFGRVTEAFF,TGTGCCAGCAGTTTCGGCAGGGTCACTGAAGCTTTCTTT
TRBV28,TRBJ2-7,TRBD1,NA,CASSAPPSRTGSEQYF,TGTGCCAGCAGTGCACCCCCAAGCAGGACAGGGTCCGAGCAGTACTTC
TRBV27,TRBJ2-7,TRBD1,few,CASKKRDSVYEQYF,TGTGCCAGCAAAAAACGGGACAGCGTATACGAGCAGTACTTC